A selection of T cell receptor beta chains follows, all from one sample in a study of immune characteristics of hereditary and idiopathic chronic pancreatitis. The table came from immunoSEQ multiplex PCR; TCRdb's copy has only in-frame clones and leaves some out. The sample shows about 1,800 clones, roughly 80% of them seen only once. Sample: pancreas tissue with hereditary chronic pancreatitis. The receptors derive from a human donor with chronic pancreatitis. The CDR3 runs from the conserved cysteine through the conserved F or W.

>TRBV6-5|TRBJ2-7
CASSTSGRGREQYF
>TRBV7-3|TRBJ2-2
CASSLGTGELFF
>TRBV7-2|TRBJ2-3
CASSIGPSGGADTQYF
>TRBV15|TRBJ1-4
CATSRGVEPEKLFF
>TRBV5-4|TRBJ1-2
CASSPEPLRDGYTF
>TRBV24-1|TRBJ2-5
CATSDPTPRDQETQYF
>TRBV20-1|TRBJ2-7
CSGRSSYEQYF
>TRBV20-1|TRBJ2-1
CSASRLAGPLSYNEQFF
>TRBV7-8|TRBJ1-2
CASSPTRATGGENGYTF
>TRBV27|TRBJ2-7
CASSPGPLYEQYF
>TRBV4-3|TRBJ1-2
CASSPIGTPYGYTF
>TRBV2|TRBJ1-1
CATTDRHTEAFF
>TRBV10-3|TRBJ1-4
CATRGASGEKLFF
>TRBV27|TRBJ1-1
CASGFYRGTEAFF
>TRBV2|TRBJ2-7
CASRESDRTSEQYF
>TRBV5-4|TRBJ2-1
CASSVGGGRAMDEQFF
>TRBV9|TRBJ2-1
CASSVSGGDPNEQFF
>TRBV13|TRBJ2-7
CASRARGGRYEQYF
>TRBV12-3/TRBV12-4|NA
CASSLHSSYEQYF
>TRBV7-9|TRBJ2-6
CASSTQGAGANVLTF
>TRBV3-1/TRBV3-2|TRBJ2-3
CASSLVSDTQYF
>TRBV7-2|TRBJ1-4
CASSLYGTNEKLFF
>TRBV18|TRBJ1-1
CASSRGLQVPTEAFF
>TRBV27|TRBJ1-6
CASSLMPGQGPGTLHF
>TRBV5-5|TRBJ2-1
CASSRGGATYNEQFF
>TRBV19|TRBJ1-1
CASSPGQSNTEAFF
>TRBV6-6|TRBJ1-1
CASSYGGRGTEAFF
>TRBV6-5|TRBJ2-1
CASRKDRDYYNEQFF
>TRBV7-3|TRBJ2-1
CASSRGGDNSEQFF
>TRBV6-2/TRBV6-3|TRBJ1-6
CASSYGAGTGVSPLHF
>TRBV28|TRBJ2-3
CASSPPGQSTDTQYF
>TRBV2|TRBJ2-4
CASSHTKNIQYF
>TRBV9|TRBJ2-3
CASSSPGTGVGTDTQYF
>TRBV30|TRBJ1-1
CAWSVEEYTEAFF
>TRBV7-9|TRBJ2-3
CASSFTDTQYF
>TRBV30|TRBJ2-3
CASHPSTDTQYF
>TRBV27|TRBJ2-1
CASRSGTGIAYNEQFF
>TRBV7-6|TRBJ1-3
CASSSSGTASGNTIYF
>TRBV27|TRBJ1-5
CASSQGGVAGQPQHF
>TRBV19|TRBJ1-2
CASSPRYTF
>TRBV27|TRBJ1-4
CASSLQGGEKLFF
>TRBV6-1|TRBJ2-1
CASSESKSYNEQFF
>TRBV5-1|TRBJ1-1
CASSSGTGWAFF
>TRBV6-1|TRBJ1-4
CASSEWSQNEKLFF
>TRBV19|TRBJ1-3
CASSMGGGNTIYF
>TRBV7-8|TRBJ2-5
CASSLGSGGFETQYF
>TRBV7-2|TRBJ2-7
CASSSQPGGIYEQYF
>TRBV30|TRBJ2-4
CAWSVSSAKNIQYF
>TRBV7-8|TRBJ2-7
CASSPRTSGGFYEQYF
>TRBV5-8|TRBJ2-1
CASSLVGGRDEQFF
>TRBV7-9|TRBJ2-1
CASSLRTSSYNEQFF
>TRBV4-3|TRBJ2-3
CASSQGSGTSTDTQYF
>TRBV27|TRBJ2-1
CASSYSRNEQFF